These 20 T cell receptor beta chains originate from one sample sequenced in a study of blood T cell repertoires in COVID-19. Libraries were prepared by immunoSEQ multiplex PCR; TCRdb keeps only in-frame clonotypes and omits some of them. Among some 510,000 clones listed, 88% were seen once. Sequenced input: PBMCs or T cells enriched from blood (not recorded which). These receptors came from a woman aged 40 to 50 who had recovered from COVID-19.

The chain joins TRBV14 to TRBJ1-4, with D hard to call. CDR3 length: 15 amino acids. CDR1 and CDR2 from the germline V gene are SGHDN and FVKESK. Between the trimmed V and J ends, which lost 4 bases and 0 bases, there was a span of 9 bases. DNA of the CDR3: TGTGCCAGCAGCCGCCGCCCAGCAACTAATGAAAAACTGTTTTTT. Translation gives CASSRRPATNEKLFF. The whole variable domain, remainder taken from reference TRBV14 and TRBJ1-4, is EAGVTQFPSHSVIEKGQTVTLRCDPISGHDNLYWYRRVMGKEIKFLLHFVKESKQDESGMPNNRFLAERTGGTYSTLKVQPAELEDSGVYFCASSRRPATNEKLFFGSGTQLSVL.

The rearrangement links TRBV24-1 to TRBJ1-5; a possible D gene is TRBD1 (6 bases). Germline CDR1 and CDR2: KGHDR and SFDVKD. Trimming pared 2 bases from V and 4 bases from J, leaving 11 bases between. There are 15 residues in the CDR3. The CDR3 here is CATSDSGQRNQPQHF. CDR3 DNA sequence: TGTGCCACCAGTGATTCCGGACAGAGAAATCAGCCCCAGCATTTT.

The V and J genes are TRBV28 and TRBJ2-3; 11 bases match TRBD2. V was pared by 5 bases and J by 0 bases, with 10 bases of the junction left unmatched. CDR1 is MDHEN, CDR2 SYDVKM, per germline. The CDR3 has 18 residues. CDR3 loop: CASSHTSGSPSSTDTQYF. The CDR3 bases are TGTGCCAGCAGTCACACTAGCGGGAGCCCATCTAGCACAGATACGCAGTATTTT. The complete variable domain, with remaining parts taken from reference TRBV28 and TRBJ2-3, reads DVKVTQSSRYLVKRTGEKVFLECVQDMDHENMFWYRQDPGLGLRLIYFSYDVKMKEKGDIPEGYSVSREKKERFSLILESASTNQTSMYLCASSHTSGSPSSTDTQYFGPGTRLTVL.

This chain links TRBV4-3 with TRBJ1-1; D unclear. The CDR3 is 13 amino acids. Trimming removed 4 bases from V and 5 bases from J, with 11 bases in between. Germline V CDR1 and CDR2: LGHNA, YSLEER. CDR3 nucleotide sequence: TGCGCCAGCAGCCGAGACCCGGGGACTGAAGCTTTCTTT. Translation gives CASSRDPGTEAFF.

This chain joins TRBV27 and TRBJ1-1; 7 nucleotides match TRBD1. CDR1 and CDR2 from the germline V gene are MNHEY and SMNVEV (reference sequence). Trimming removed 3 bases from V and 4 bases from J; junction bases left unmatched: 8. This CDR3 has 15 residues. CDR3 nucleotide sequence: TGTGCCAGCAGTTTCATCTGGCAGGGGGTCACTGAAGCTTTCTTT. Amino acid sequence: CASSFIWQGVTEAFF.

This rearrangement joins TRBV12-3 or TRBV12-4 to TRBJ1-5, with D perhaps TRBD1 (5 bases). V lost 3 bases and J lost 6, with 9 bases in between. The CDR3 is 13 residues long. The CDR3 region has the DNA TGTGCCAGCAGTTTGGGGGGTGTTCAGCCCCAGCATTTT. Translating it yields CASSLGGVQPQHF.

The chain has TRBV3-1 (or the pseudogene TRBV3-2) and TRBJ1-2; D may be TRBD1 (6 bases). The CDR3 runs 15 residues. Trimming took off 5 bases at V and 1 base at J, with 14 bases between the two ends. The germline V gene encodes CDR1 LGHDT and CDR2 YNNKEL (reference sequence). The CDR3 sequence: CASSFRDTLNYGYTF. DNA of the CDR3: TGTGCCAGCAGCTTCCGGGACACCCTTAACTATGGCTACACCTTC.

The chain couples TRBV7-9 to TRBJ2-1; TRBD2 matches at 9 bases. With 1 base clipped from V and 8 bases from J, the junction kept 9 bases outside the gene matches. CDR3 length equals 16 residues. The germline CDR1 and CDR2 sequences are SEHNR and FQNEAQ (reference sequence). This CDR3 is CASSLVGLAGTHEQFF. The CDR3, as DNA: TGTGCCAGCAGCTTAGTGGGTCTAGCGGGAACGCATGAGCAGTTCTTC.

The chain carries TRBV7-9 and TRBJ2-2, with TRBD1 matching 7 bases. Trimming removed 1 base from V and 1 base from J; junction bases left unmatched: 3. CDR3 size: 16 residues. The V gene's germline CDR1 is SEHNR and CDR2 FQNEAQ (reference sequence). CDR3 DNA sequence: TGTGCCAGCAGCTTAGAGGCAGGGGGGAACACCGGGGAGCTGTTTTTT. Protein: CASSLEAGGNTGELFF. Looking up the rest from reference TRBV7-9 and TRBJ2-2 gives the full variable domain: DTGVSQNPRHKITKRGQNVTFRCDPISEHNRLYWYRQTLGQGPEFLTYFQNEAQLEKSRLLSDRFSAERPKGSFSTLEIQRTEQGDSAMYLCASSLEAGGNTGELFFGEGSRLTVL.

The rearrangement uses TRBV11-3 and TRBJ1-1; 10 bases are shared with TRBD1. This CDR3 comprises 17 residues. Per the germline V gene, CDR1 is SGHNT and CDR2 is YENEEA. Losses at the gene ends were 5 bases for V and 4 bases for J; bases not matched to a gene: 13. This CDR3 is CASSPLRDRGGSTEAFF. The CDR3 DNA reads TGTGCCAGCAGCCCTCTCCGGGACAGGGGAGGAAGCACTGAAGCTTTCTTT.

Comment on this clone: At the DNA level, this CDR3 is encoded by other sequences in the same sample as well. The V gene is TRBV18, the J gene TRBJ1-1; 8 positions agree with TRBD1. CDR1 is KGHSH, CDR2 LQKENI, per germline. This CDR3 is 15 amino acids long. The trim removed 3 bases at V and 0 bases at J, leaving 3 bases unmatched. The CDR3 DNA is TGTGCCAGCTCACCCGCGGACAGGGTGAACACTGAAGCTTTCTTT. Protein sequence: CASSPADRVNTEAFF.

At least ten counts were recorded for this clone. V gene TRBV19 combines with J gene TRBJ2-2; D is unresolved. The CDR3 sequence is 13 residues long. The germline V and J ends were trimmed by 6 bases and 8 bases, with 13 bases remaining between them. Looked up from germline, CDR1 is LNHDA and CDR2 is SQIVND (reference sequence). In DNA, the CDR3 is TGTGCCAGTAGCCCGAACTATGAAGGGGAGCTGTTTTTT. It is translated as CASSPNYEGELFF.

V usage is TRBV19 and J usage is TRBJ2-2; D is possibly TRBD1 (6 bases). Germline V gene lookup returns CDR1 LNHDA and CDR2 SQIVND (reference sequence). The CDR3 has 14 amino acids. V lost 8 bases, J lost 5 bases, and 15 bases lay in between. The CDR3 DNA reads as TGTGCCAGTCTTTCAAGGGGGTGGACCGGGGAGCTGTTTTTT. Encoded protein: CASLSRGWTGELFF.

This chain uses TRBV12-3 or TRBV12-4 with TRBJ2-1; 7 bases map to TRBD1. Unmatched junction bases numbered 2, after V lost 5 bases and J lost 7 bases. CDR3 length: 12 residues. The CDR3, as DNA: TGTGCCAGCAGTCCACAGGGGAATGAGCAGTTCTTC. It is translated as CASSPQGNEQFF.

The J gene is TRBJ2-3, the V gene TRBV11-3, with D possibly matching TRBD2 (5 bases). The germline CDR1 and CDR2 sequences are SGHNT and YENEEA. V was shortened by 0 bases and J by 2 bases, with 15 bases between the two germline ends. The length of the CDR3 is 17 residues. This CDR3 is CASSLDLRDFSTDTQYF. The DNA of the CDR3 is TGTGCCAGCAGCTTAGATCTTCGGGATTTTTCCACAGATACGCAGTATTTT.

This clone was recorded once. This chain joins TRBV27 and TRBJ1-4; the match to TRBD1 covers 7 bases. V gave up 5 bases and J gave up 11 bases; unmatched junction bases: 11. CDR1 is MNHEY and CDR2 is SMNVEV in the germline V gene (reference sequence). The CDR3 has 14 residues. CDR3 in DNA: TGTGCCAGCAGTCCGACAGGGACGATCGGTAAACTGTTTTTT. It encodes CASSPTGTIGKLFF.

This chain joins TRBV5-4 and TRBJ2-5; 7 positions agree with TRBD2. The CDR3 covers 14 residues. Germline-derived CDR1 and CDR2 are SGHNT and YYREEE (reference sequence). The ends lost 6 bases at V and 3 bases at J; junction bases unmatched: 8. The DNA for the CDR3 is TGTGCCAGCACAAGCGGGACGGGAAAAGAGACCCAGTACTTC. Translated, it gives CASTSGTGKETQYF.

V and J are TRBV5-4 and TRBJ1-2, with 7 nucleotides matching TRBD1. After removal of 4 bases from V and 6 bases from J, the junction contained 9 bases not matched to a gene. Per germline, CDR1 SGHNT and CDR2 YYREEE (reference sequence). The CDR3 runs 14 residues. CDR3 bases: TGTGCCAGCAGCCGAACAGGGGTTAGAAATGGCTACACCTTC. It encodes CASSRTGVRNGYTF.

The chain uses TRBV7-2 and TRBJ1-2; perhaps TRBD1 as D (5 bases). The germline V and J ends were trimmed by 4 bases and 4 bases, with 7 bases remaining between them. The CDR3 is 12 amino acids. CDR1 and CDR2 (germline): SGHTA, FQGNSA. As DNA, the CDR3 is TGTGCCAGCAGCTCAGGGTTCTATGGCTACACCTTC. Translating it yields CASSSGFYGYTF. Using reference TRBV7-2 and TRBJ1-2 for the parts outside the CDR3, the full variable domain is GAGVSQSPSNKVTEKGKDVELRCDPISGHTALYWYRQSLGQGLEFLIYFQGNSAPDKSGLPSDRFSAERTGGSVSTLTIQRTQQEDSAVYLCASSSGFYGYTFGSGTRLTVV.

V usage is TRBV2 and J usage is TRBJ1-5; TRBD1 matches 7 bases. The V gene end was trimmed by 6 bases and the J gene end by 11 bases; junction bases not matched to a gene: 7. Germline V lookup: CDR1 SNHLY, CDR2 FYNNEI. This CDR3 is 12 amino acids long. The CDR3: CASRTGVEAQHF. The DNA for the CDR3 is TGTGCCAGCAGAACAGGGGTGGAGGCCCAGCATTTT.